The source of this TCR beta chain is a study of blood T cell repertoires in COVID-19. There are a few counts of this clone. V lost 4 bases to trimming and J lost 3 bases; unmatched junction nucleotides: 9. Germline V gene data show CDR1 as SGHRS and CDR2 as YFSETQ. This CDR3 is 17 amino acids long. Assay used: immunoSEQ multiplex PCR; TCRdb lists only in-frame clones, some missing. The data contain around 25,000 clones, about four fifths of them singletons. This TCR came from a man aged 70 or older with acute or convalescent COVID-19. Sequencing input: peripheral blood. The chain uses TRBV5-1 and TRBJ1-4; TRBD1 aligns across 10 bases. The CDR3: CASSLGTGVIANEKLFF. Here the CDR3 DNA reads TGCGCCAGCAGCCTGGGGACAGGGGTGATCGCTAATGAAAAACTGTTTTTT.